The source of this T cell receptor (beta chain) is a study of human CD8 memory T cell subsets. Production of TCR beta libraries used UMI-labeled 5' RACE as the method. Reanalyzing the 5' RACE reads, TCRdb keeps one entry per CDR3 protein, without DNA. This listing includes under 11,000 distinct CDR3 sequences. Germline V CDR1 and CDR2: SGDLS, YYNGEE. The CDR3 totals 13 residues. The V call is TRBV9, the J call TRBJ2-7. This receptor was identified in a human donor in good health. The sequencing sample was made of CD8+ T cells from PBMCs. CDR3 sequence reads: CASSVALDYEQYF.